These 13 T cell receptor beta chains share one sample of origin, sequenced in a study of technical replicates of blood from several donors. TCRdb keeps only in-frame clones here, not all; method: immunoSEQ multiplex PCR. The data hold fewer than 85,000 clones, with 85% to 95% observed a single time. Sequencing input: PBMCs. The receptors derive from a human donor in good health. Some clones in this sample may be carry-over from other donors' samples.

This chain links TRBV6-5 with TRBJ1-1; TRBD1 matches 7 bases. Germline V gives CDR1 MNHEY, CDR2 SVGAGI. J lost 2 bases, V lost 5 bases, and 2 bases had no gene match. The CDR3 is made up of 13 amino acids. The CDR3 region is CASSRQGNTEAFF. CDR3 nucleotide sequence: TGTGCCAGCAGTAGACAGGGAAACACTGAAGCTTTCTTT.

The V and J genes are TRBV28 and TRBJ2-7; TRBD1 is a possible D gene (6 bases). V was cut by 3 bases and J by 0 bases, with 15 bases left in between. Germline V CDR1 and CDR2: MDHEN, SYDVKM. The CDR3 has 16 amino acids. The CDR3 DNA is TGTGCCAGCAGTTTGGCCGTGGACAGTTTCTCCTACGAGCAGTACTTC. Translating gives CASSLAVDSFSYEQYF.

The V call is TRBV5-4, the J call TRBJ2-2; 8 nucleotides align to TRBD1. Trimming removed 2 bases from V and 1 base from J; junction bases left unmatched: 1. CDR1 and CDR2 from the germline V gene are SGHNT and YYREEE (reference sequence). The CDR3 contains 15 residues. CDR3: CASSFRGLNTGELFF. CDR3 DNA sequence: TGTGCCAGCAGCTTCAGGGGGCTGAACACCGGGGAGCTGTTTTTT. Full variable domain (rest looked up from reference TRBV5-4 and TRBJ2-2): ETGVTQSPTHLIKTRGQQVTLRCSSQSGHNTVSWYQQALGQGPQFIFQYYREEENGRGNFPPRFSGLQFPNYSSELNVNALELDDSALYLCASSFRGLNTGELFFGEGSRLTVL.

The chain is built from TRBV4-3 and TRBJ1-4; TRBD1 agrees at 7 bases. V lost 0 bases, J lost 3 bases, and 7 bases stayed unmatched. In germline, CDR1 is LGHNA, CDR2 YSLEER. CDR3 length: 17 amino acids. The CDR3 here is CASSQDKGGTSNEKLFF. CDR3 bases: TGCGCCAGCAGCCAAGATAAAGGGGGCACTTCTAATGAAAAACTGTTTTTT.

This clone has just one count. V is TRBV9 and J is TRBJ2-2; 7 bases match TRBD2. Looked up from germline, CDR1 is SGDLS and CDR2 is YYNGEE. J was trimmed by 6 bases and V by 0 bases; bases with no gene match: 8. CDR3 length: 16 residues. The CDR3 nucleotides read TGTGCCAGCAGCGTAGCTGAGGGAGGGATACCCGGGGAGCTGTTTTTT. It yields the protein CASSVAEGGIPGELFF.

This sequence joins TRBV6-1 and TRBJ2-5; tentatively, D is TRBD2 (5 bases). The V end lost 1 base, the J end lost 8 bases, and 11 bases lay between the germline ends. The CDR3 loop spans 13 amino acids. CDR1 and CDR2 (germline): MNHNS, SASEGT. CDR3 sequence reads: CASSEERPATQYF. CDR3 nucleotides: TGTGCCAGCAGTGAAGAGCGGCCGGCCACCCAGTACTTC.

V and J are TRBV7-9 and TRBJ2-7; D is possibly TRBD1 (6 bases). The CDR3 sequence is 12 residues long. Germline CDR1 and CDR2: SEHNR and FQNEAQ (reference sequence). V was clipped by 4 bases and J by 3 bases, with 7 bases between them. DNA of the CDR3: TGTGCCAGCAGCTGGACAGACTACGAGCAGTACTTC. Translation gives CASSWTDYEQYF.

The chain is built from TRBV28 and TRBJ1-5; 9 bases line up with TRBD1. With V trimmed by 2 bases and J by 4 bases, 3 bases remained unmatched. CDR1 MDHEN and CDR2 SYDVKM come from the germline V gene. CDR3 length: 15 residues. The CDR3, as DNA: TGTGCCAGCAGTTTACCTGGACAGGGGAATCAGCCCCAGCATTTT. This gives the protein CASSLPGQGNQPQHF.

This clone showed up just once. The chain is built from TRBV5-5 and TRBJ1-2, with D maybe TRBD1 (6 bases). The CDR3 has 15 residues. The germline CDR1 and CDR2 sequences are SGHKS and YYEKEE (reference sequence). V dropped 0 bases and J dropped 3 bases, with 12 bases sitting between them. CDR3 region: CASSLVATGHYGYTF. Here the CDR3 DNA reads TGTGCCAGCAGCTTGGTGGCAACAGGGCACTATGGCTACACCTTC. Full variable domain (outside the CDR3, taken from reference TRBV5-5 and TRBJ1-2): DAGVTQSPTHLIKTRGQQVTLRCSPISGHKSVSWYQQVLGQGPQFIFQYYEKEERGRGNFPDRFSARQFPNYSSELNVNALLLGDSALYLCASSLVATGHYGYTFGSGTRLTVV.

In this sample, this clone turned up a few times. The CDR3 bases are TGTGCCAGCAGCTTATCAGGGGCTGGAAACACCATATATTTT. It specifies CASSLSGAGNTIYF. The chain employs TRBV7-2 and TRBJ1-3; perhaps TRBD1 as D (6 bases). Germline V gives CDR1 SGHTA, CDR2 FQGNSA. V shed 2 bases and J shed 2 bases, with 7 bases lying between them. The CDR3 is made up of 14 amino acids.

The chain is built from TRBV7-9 and TRBJ2-1, with TRBD1 as a possible D gene (6 bases). There are 15 residues in the CDR3. Germline V gives CDR1 SEHNR, CDR2 FQNEAQ (reference sequence). The V gene lost 4 bases and the J gene lost 2 bases, with 12 bases spanning the gap. CDR3 in amino acids: CASSSSGVPYNEQFF. The DNA of the CDR3 is TGTGCCAGCAGCTCATCAGGGGTCCCCTACAATGAGCAGTTCTTC.

V is TRBV2 and J is TRBJ2-7, with 11 bases that match TRBD1. With V trimmed by 7 bases and J by 7 bases, 9 bases remained unmatched. CDR3 length: 14 residues. Germline CDR1 SNHLY, CDR2 FYNNEI. CDR3 DNA sequence: TGTGCCAGCACAACGGACAGGGGGCATGGGGAGCAGTACTTC. Protein sequence: CASTTDRGHGEQYF.

This chain connects TRBV5-1 to TRBJ2-5; 11 positions agree with TRBD2. From germline, CDR1 is SGHRS and CDR2 YFSETQ. The CDR3 extends over 15 amino acids. Germline trimming cut 0 bases from V and 3 bases from J; bases unmatched to any gene: 1. The CDR3 DNA reads TGCGCCAGCAGCTTGGGACTAGCGGGGAAAGAGACCCAGTACTTC. Residues: CASSLGLAGKETQYF. Full variable domain (remainder filled in from reference TRBV5-1 and TRBJ2-5): KAGVTQTPRYLIKTRGQQVTLSCSPISGHRSVSWYQQTPGQGLQFLFEYFSETQRNKGNFPGRFSGRQFSNSRSEMNVSTLELGDSALYLCASSLGLAGKETQYFGPGTRLLVL.